Each of the 8 T cell receptor beta chains below was sequenced from the same sample in a study of blood T cell repertoires in COVID-19. Here immunoSEQ multiplex PCR was the method, and the copy in TCRdb shows in-frame clones only, minus some. Of 95,000 to 110,000 clones in the sample, less than 90% were seen once. Sequences were obtained from peripheral blood. The receptor source for this set is a human donor in a cohort sampled during active COVID-19.

The V call is TRBV7-2, the J call TRBJ2-7; possible D gene TRBD2, 5 bases. CDR1 is SGHTA and CDR2 is FQGNSA in the germline V gene. CDR3 size: 16 residues. V gave up 5 bases and J gave up 4 bases, with 21 bases separating them. As DNA, the CDR3 is TGTGCCAGCAGCCGCTGGAGCGGAGGTGGTTCGTACGAGCAGTACTTC. Residues: CASSRWSGGGSYEQYF.

V gene TRBV5-1 combines with J gene TRBJ1-6; weak D call: TRBD1 (6 bases). The CDR3 has 15 residues. In germline, CDR1 is SGHRS, CDR2 YFSETQ. Trimming cost V 0 bases and J 7 bases, with 11 bases left between them. DNA for the CDR3: TGCGCCAGCAGCTTGGCAGGGGATGAAAATTCACCCCTCCACTTT. Residues: CASSLAGDENSPLHF.

V and J are TRBV7-9 and TRBJ1-1; maybe TRBD1 (6 bases). Germline assignment: CDR1 SEHNR and CDR2 FQNEAQ (reference sequence). Trimming pared 5 bases from V and 0 bases from J, leaving 10 bases between. The CDR3 is 14 residues long. CDR3 amino acids: CASSPQGMNTEAFF. CDR3 nucleotides: TGTGCCAGCAGCCCACAGGGAATGAACACTGAAGCTTTCTTT.

V and J are TRBV9 and TRBJ2-3, with D possibly being TRBD1 (6 bases). Looked up from germline, CDR1 is SGDLS and CDR2 is YYNGEE. Trimming shortened V by 3 bases and J by 8 bases, and 13 bases separated the two germline ends. The CDR3 extends over 13 amino acids. The CDR3 DNA sequence: TGTGCCAGCAGCGGAGGACAGACCTCTACGCAGTATTTT. This gives the protein CASSGGQTSTQYF.

J is TRBJ1-1 and V is TRBV7-2; the match to TRBD1 covers 9 bases. This CDR3 is built from 17 residues. Germline V gene lookup returns CDR1 SGHTA and CDR2 FQGNSA. V was clipped by 4 bases and J by 0 bases; unmatched bases: 9. The CDR3 DNA is TGTGCCAGCAGCTCCGGACAGGGGTACTACATGAACACTGAAGCTTTCTTT. Amino acids: CASSSGQGYYMNTEAFF.

The chain employs TRBV5-6 and TRBJ1-2; D remains unclear. V lost 4 bases to trimming and J lost 14 bases, with 15 bases between them. Germline assignment: CDR1 SGHDT and CDR2 YYEEEE. The length of the CDR3 is 11 residues. DNA for the CDR3: TGTGCCAGCAGCCAACAGTGGGCTAAAACCTTC. Residues: CASSQQWAKTF.

The chain uses TRBV3-1 (or the pseudogene TRBV3-2) and TRBJ1-2; 7 bases line up with TRBD1. Germline V gene sequence: CDR1 LGHDT, CDR2 YNNKEL (reference sequence). The CDR3 runs to 14 residues. The V segment lost 3 bases and the J segment 4 bases; nucleotides outside the gene matches: 5. The CDR3 DNA reads as TGTGCCAGCAGCCATATGGGACAGCCCTATGGCTACACCTTC. Protein: CASSHMGQPYGYTF.

This chain connects TRBV5-5 to TRBJ2-3; no definite D call. CDR1 is SGHKS, CDR2 YYEKEE, per germline (reference sequence). The CDR3 has 13 residues. V dropped 0 bases and J dropped 4 bases, with 6 bases sitting between them. CDR3 in amino acids: CASSLAGSDTQYF. For the CDR3, the DNA is TGTGCCAGCAGCTTGGCCGGGTCAGATACGCAGTATTTT.